The subject of this entry is one TCR beta chain. Its cognate antigen is unknown. These data originate in a study of T cell clusters in autoimmune cytopenias. Across the whole study: Per sample, median TRB depth was about 51,000 reads, yielding a median around 2,400 distinct clonotypes. The study, taken as a whole, reports: Active autoimmune hepatitis patients had around 3-fold fewer exclusive TRB clusters than healthy donors. Clustering suggested that physiological T cell clusters were missing in primary autoimmune cytopenia patients. TRB repertoire shifts in secondary cytopenia and chronic lymphocytic leukemia mostly reflected lymphoma, not autoimmunity.

This CDR3 is 14 amino acids long. The germline V gene encodes CDR1 MNHNS and CDR2 SASEGT. About 37,500 genome equivalents of blood DNA were amplified for TRB. TRB was amplified by touch-down multiplex PCR, primer pools A and B combined. From its re-call of the multiplex PCR reads, TCRdb lists each CDR3 protein once, without DNA. Its table lists about 5,000 distinct CDR3 sequences. Sequences were obtained from peripheral blood. This sequence originates from a human donor with an autoimmune cytopenia or autoimmune hepatitis (not recorded which). The chain carries TRBV6-1 and TRBJ2-1; no DNA is available, so the TRBD1 call from TCRdb remains unchecked. The CDR3: CASRVQSGKNEQFF.